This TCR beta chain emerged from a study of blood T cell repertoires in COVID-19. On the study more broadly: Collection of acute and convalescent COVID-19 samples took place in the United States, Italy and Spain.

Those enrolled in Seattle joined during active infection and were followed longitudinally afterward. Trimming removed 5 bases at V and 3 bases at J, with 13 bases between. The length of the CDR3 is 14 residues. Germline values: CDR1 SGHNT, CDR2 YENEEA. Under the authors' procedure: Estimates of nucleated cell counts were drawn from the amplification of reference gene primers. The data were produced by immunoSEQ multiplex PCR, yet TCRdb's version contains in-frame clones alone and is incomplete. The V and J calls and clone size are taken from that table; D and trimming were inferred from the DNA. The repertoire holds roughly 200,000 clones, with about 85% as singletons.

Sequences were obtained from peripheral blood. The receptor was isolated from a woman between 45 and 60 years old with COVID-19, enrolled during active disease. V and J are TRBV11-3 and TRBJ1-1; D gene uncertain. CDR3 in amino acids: CASSRTHGYTEAFF. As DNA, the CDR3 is TGTGCCAGCAGCCGGACTCATGGGTACACTGAAGCTTTCTTT.